Sequencing of this T cell receptor (beta chain) was carried out in a study of blood T cell repertoires in COVID-19. Turning to the study itself: Sites across the United States, Italy and Spain contributed samples from acute and convalescent COVID-19. T cells, B-cell-depleted T cells, or PBMCs provided the cDNA or gDNA that served as material.

The Seattle site enrolled patients during active infection and followed them longitudinally. Sequencing was performed with immunoSEQ multiplex PCR; in TCRdb, only in-frame clones are kept and a portion is missing. The data show approximately 140,000 clones, with less than 90% seen just once and more than 2.5% held by the top ten. The sequenced sample was peripheral blood. The clonotype comes from a human donor with COVID-19, enrolled during active disease. The donor label of this sample is uncertain.

The CDR3 loop is CASSGGSRTSGETQYF. As DNA, the CDR3 is TGTGCCAGCAGCGGGGGATCCCGGACTAGCGGAGAGACCCAGTACTTC. J is TRBJ2-5 and V is TRBV9; the match to TRBD2 covers 10 bases. This CDR3 comprises 16 residues. V trimming: 3 bases; J trimming: 4 bases; junction bases outside the gene matches: 9. Germline CDR1 SGDLS, CDR2 YYNGEE.